The entry below gives a single T cell receptor beta chain sequence along with its context. TCRdb's copy holds only in-frame clones and misses some; the assay was immunoSEQ multiplex PCR. The sample yields roughly 67,000 clones, approximately 89% seen once. These data are taken from a study of OX40 agonist ivuxolimab in advanced cancers. CDR1 and CDR2 (germline): SEHNR, FQNEAQ (reference sequence). The CDR3 has 12 residues. V was clipped by 6 bases and J by 3 bases, with 8 bases between them. The chain recombines TRBV7-9 with TRBJ1-1; no clear D gene. The source is an adult with an advanced solid tumor such as melanoma, head and neck, liver or kidney cancer. The specimen comprised CD4+ or CD8+ T cells sorted from blood, sampled in a trial of the OX40 agonist ivuxolimab. CDR3 nucleotide sequence: TGTGCCAGCAGGTTCCGGGACACTGAAGCTTTCTTT. Encoded protein: CASRFRDTEAFF.